The 23 T cell receptor beta chains in this list originate from one sample, sequenced in a study of blood T cell repertoires in COVID-19. Clones were read by immunoSEQ multiplex PCR, and TCRdb kept only the in-frame ones, dropping some. The table includes 300,000 to 400,000 clones, over 75% detected once. Sequences were obtained from peripheral blood. All receptors come from a woman aged 50 to 65 who had recovered from COVID-19.

The genes are TRBV19 and TRBJ2-3, with D hard to call. CDR1 is LNHDA, CDR2 SQIVND, per germline (reference sequence). Trimming stripped 0 bases from V and 2 bases from J, with 9 bases between. CDR3 size: 15 residues. The CDR3 region has the DNA TGTGCCAGTAGTATAGAGTCGGTCCTCACAGATACGCAGTATTTT. Amino acids: CASSIESVLTDTQYF.

In its sample, this clone was seen many times. Other nucleotide sequences from this sample produce the same CDR3. This chain uses TRBV20-1 with TRBJ1-2, with D possibly TRBD1 on 5 matching bases. Germline V gene lookup returns CDR1 DFQATT and CDR2 SNEGSKA (reference sequence). The CDR3 has 9 amino acids. The V end was cut by 5 bases, the J end by 8 bases, with 6 bases between. CDR3 sequence reads: CSAGGGYTF. Here the CDR3 DNA reads TGCAGTGCTGGGGGGGGCTACACCTTC.

This clone appeared a few times. The V and J genes are TRBV5-1 and TRBJ1-6, with 8 bases that match TRBD1. The J segment lost 9 bases and the V segment lost 4 bases, leaving 9 bases of the junction unmatched. This CDR3 region has 15 residues. Germline values: CDR1 SGHRS, CDR2 YFSETQ. CDR3 sequence: CASSLDGTGGSPLHF. CDR3 nucleotide sequence: TGCGCCAGCAGCCTAGATGGGACAGGCGGTTCACCCCTCCACTTT.

This chain links TRBV6-5 with TRBJ2-5; no clear D gene. This CDR3 region has 14 residues. CDR1 is MNHEY, CDR2 SVGAGI, per germline. Trimming shortened V by 7 bases and J by 1 base, and 13 bases separated the two germline ends. The CDR3 DNA reads TGTGCCAGCACTCTCTCGCAGGTCCAAGAGACCCAGTACTTC. Protein: CASTLSQVQETQYF.

The genes are TRBV28 and TRBJ1-5, with D possibly TRBD1 on 5 matching bases. The CDR3 is 18 amino acids. The germline CDR1 and CDR2 sequences are MDHEN and SYDVKM. V was clipped by 3 bases and J by 3 bases, with 21 bases between them. CDR3 protein: CASSFPGGGNTVNQPQHF. The DNA of the CDR3 is TGTGCCAGCAGTTTCCCCGGGGGAGGCAACACCGTCAATCAGCCCCAGCATTTT.

The V call is TRBV6-5, the J call TRBJ1-1; D gene uncertain. This CDR3 is built from 14 residues. Germline assignment: CDR1 MNHEY and CDR2 SVGAGI. Trimming shortened V by 0 bases and J by 8 bases, and 13 bases separated the two germline ends. The CDR3 nucleotides are TGTGCCAGCAGTTACTCAGTTGATCGAGGAGAAGCTTTCTTT. Its translation: CASSYSVDRGEAFF.

The chain links TRBV6-5 to TRBJ1-2; D not certain. Germline CDR1 and CDR2: MNHEY and SVGAGI. The CDR3 has 13 residues. Deletions cut 7 bases from V and 4 bases from J, with 13 bases between. CDR3 residues: CASITDSAYGYTF. The CDR3 DNA is TGTGCCAGCATTACAGATTCGGCCTATGGCTACACCTTC.

This rearrangement joins TRBV5-1 to TRBJ2-3, with TRBD1 matching over 7 bases. The length of the CDR3 is 11 residues. V lost 7 bases to trimming and J lost 5 bases; unmatched junction nucleotides: 1. In germline, CDR1 is SGHRS, CDR2 YFSETQ. The DNA for the CDR3 is TGCGCCAGCCGGACAGGAGATACGCAGTATTTT. This encodes CASRTGDTQYF.

The chain employs TRBV7-2 and TRBJ2-5, with no clear D. V was shortened by 0 bases and J by 4 bases, with 9 bases between the two germline ends. The CDR3 is 14 residues long. The germline gives CDR1 SGHTA, CDR2 FQGNSA. The CDR3 region has the DNA TGTGCCAGCAGCTTAGCTGAACAACGAGAGACCCAGTACTTC. This sequence encodes CASSLAEQRETQYF.

This chain connects TRBV10-3 to TRBJ2-3, with a tentative D call TRBD1 (6 bases). The V gene's germline CDR1 is ENHRY and CDR2 SYGVKD. The length of the CDR3 is 17 residues. Trimming removed 0 bases at V and 1 base at J, with 14 bases between. Here the CDR3 DNA reads TGTGCCATCAGTGAGTCTCTTAGGGGGTCCGGCACAGATACGCAGTATTTT. Its protein is CAISESLRGSGTDTQYF.

The rearrangement joins TRBV6-5 to TRBJ2-7, with 8 bases fitting TRBD1. Germline CDR1 MNHEY, CDR2 SVGAGI. With 5 bases clipped from V and 6 bases from J, the junction kept 12 bases outside the gene matches. The length of the CDR3 is 15 residues. The CDR3: CASSLTRQGFGEQYF. In DNA form, the CDR3 reads TGTGCCAGCAGTCTTACTCGACAGGGGTTTGGCGAGCAGTACTTC.

This clone appeared a few times. The V call is TRBV4-3, the J call TRBJ2-7; 8 positions match TRBD2. The V and J ends lost 4 bases and 5 bases, in that order; junction bases with no gene match: 13. Per germline, CDR1 LGHNA and CDR2 YSLEER. The CDR3 totals 16 residues. This CDR3 is CASSRNAGGLSDEQYF. The CDR3 nucleotides are TGCGCCAGCAGCCGAAATGCGGGGGGCCTCTCGGACGAGCAGTACTTC.

This rearrangement joins TRBV6-2 or TRBV6-3 to TRBJ2-3, with 7 bases aligning to TRBD1. CDR1 is MNHEY and CDR2 is SVGEGT in the germline V gene. Trimming at V came to 5 bases and at J to 3 bases, leaving 8 bases not matched to a gene. The CDR3 has 15 residues. The chain's CDR3 is CASSKPGQRTDTQYF. The CDR3 coding sequence is TGTGCCAGCAGTAAGCCGGGACAGCGGACAGATACGCAGTATTTT.

The rearrangement joins TRBV7-2 to TRBJ2-1; 8 bases map to TRBD2. Unmatched junction bases numbered 7, after V lost 1 base and J lost 5 bases. Germline V lookup: CDR1 SGHTA, CDR2 FQGNSA. There are 16 residues in the CDR3. The CDR3 DNA follows: TGTGCCAGCAGCTTAGTACCTGCGGGGGGAAACAATGAGCAGTTCTTC. This encodes CASSLVPAGGNNEQFF.

On this clone itself: The sample holds other DNA sequences that translate to the same CDR3. The CDR3 bases are TGTGCCAGCTCACCACCGACAGGGACAGATACGCAGTATTTT. It specifies CASSPPTGTDTQYF. This rearrangement joins TRBV18 to TRBJ2-3, with TRBD1 matching over 7 bases. The CDR3 extends over 14 amino acids. Germline V lookup: CDR1 KGHSH, CDR2 LQKENI. J lost 3 bases, V lost 0 bases, and 0 bases had no gene match.

V and J are TRBV7-2 and TRBJ1-6; D call uncertain. Germline CDR1 is SGHTA and CDR2 is FQGNSA. V lost 2 bases and J 0 bases, leaving 5 bases between the germline ends. The CDR3 consists of 15 residues. The CDR3 DNA sequence: TGTGCCAGCAGCTTACAAAACTCCTATAATTCACCCCTCCACTTT. It is translated as CASSLQNSYNSPLHF.

This chain connects TRBV7-9 to TRBJ2-3; 7 nucleotides align to TRBD1. Germline V gene lookup returns CDR1 SEHNR and CDR2 FQNEAQ (reference sequence). Trimming cost V 5 bases and J 0 bases; bases outside gene matches: 8. The CDR3 has 16 residues. CDR3 loop: CASSTDRDRSTDTQYF. For the CDR3, the DNA is TGTGCCAGCAGCACCGACCGGGACAGAAGCACAGATACGCAGTATTTT.

The J gene is TRBJ2-5, the V gene TRBV5-4, with a tentative D call TRBD1 (6 bases). The germline V gene encodes CDR1 SGHNT and CDR2 YYREEE (reference sequence). V lost 1 base, J lost 4 bases, and 14 bases lay in between. CDR3 length: 15 amino acids. The CDR3 reads CASSLSAGVAETQYF. CDR3 DNA: TGTGCCAGCAGCTTGTCGGCAGGGGTTGCAGAGACCCAGTACTTC.

The chain employs TRBV10-2 and TRBJ2-3; D remains ambiguous. Germline CDR1 and CDR2: WSHSY and SAAADI. The CDR3 spans 12 residues. The V end was cut by 2 bases, the J end by 7 bases, with 7 bases between. The CDR3 region has the DNA TGCGCCAGCAGTGAGACAGAATATACGCAGTATTTT. This translates into CASSETEYTQYF.

V is TRBV2 and J is TRBJ2-7; no reliable D call. CDR1 SNHLY and CDR2 FYNNEI come from the germline V gene. Trimming removed 3 bases at V and 2 bases at J, with 11 bases between. The length of the CDR3 is 14 residues. CDR3 in amino acids: CASSDERPPYEQYF. The CDR3 region has the DNA TGTGCCAGCAGTGACGAGAGGCCACCCTACGAGCAGTACTTC.

V is TRBV11-2 and J is TRBJ1-4; tentative D call: TRBD1 (5 bases). Trimming pared 3 bases from V and 14 bases from J, leaving 16 bases between. CDR1 is SGHAT, CDR2 FQNNGV, per germline. The CDR3 is 13 residues long. This CDR3 reads CASSLEPGRGLFF. CDR3 coding DNA: TGTGCCAGCAGCTTGGAACCGGGTCGGGGGCTGTTTTTT.

The CDR3 loop is CAWSHQVETQYF. The CDR3 DNA reads as TGTGCCTGGAGCCACCAGGTAGAGACCCAGTACTTC. The gene calls are TRBV30 and TRBJ2-5; unclear D gene. The CDR3 has 12 amino acids. Trimming stripped 3 bases from V and 4 bases from J, with 9 bases between. Germline V gene sequence: CDR1 GTSNPN, CDR2 SVGIG (reference sequence).

CDR3: CASSFERYYGYTF. CDR3 in DNA: TGTGCCAGCAGTTTCGAGCGCTACTATGGCTACACCTTC. The gene calls are TRBV12-3 or TRBV12-4 and TRBJ1-2, with D unresolved. This CDR3 has 13 residues. Trimming cost V 3 bases and J 3 bases, with 8 bases left between them.